This TCR beta chain was found in a study of T cells in Graves' hyperthyroidism and ophthalmopathy. Concerning this clonotype: Its specificity is unknown.

Germline CDR1 and CDR2: SGHDN and FVKESK. After removal of 7 bases from V and 6 bases from J, the junction contained 12 bases not matched to a gene. The CDR3 totals 16 residues. Amplification of TCR beta CDR3 regions was performed using RNA transcripts as template. With the HTBI primer set, the TCR CDR3 went through a first round of RT-PCR. MiXCR, run by TCRdb on the multiplex PCR reads, gives a single entry per CDR3 protein. Of over 500,000 distinct CDR3 sequences listed, 15% to 20% are singletons. Study-wide findings and caveats: With a median lead of around 6.7 months before onset, the model predicted ophthalmopathy.

This clonotype was obtained from a woman aged 25-40 years with Graves' ophthalmopathy. This rearrangement joins TRBV14 to TRBJ2-7; 13 bases are shared with TRBD2. The source material was blood. The CDR3 sequence is CASKPKLAGGPGEQYF. The CDR3, as DNA: TGTGCCAGCAAGCCGAAACTAGCGGGAGGGCCCGGCGAGCAGTACTTC.